Presented here are 16 T cell receptor beta chains from one specimen sequenced in a study of cytomegalovirus exposure and HLA in healthy donors. Only in-frame clones appear in the TCRdb table, and some are missing; sequencing was by immunoSEQ multiplex PCR. The data hold roughly 60,000 clones, with roughly 94% observed a single time. The sample taken for sequencing was PBMCs. The source of these receptors is a man between 18 and 29 years old in good health and CMV-seronegative.

The chain combines TRBV6-5 with TRBJ1-2, with D hard to call. This CDR3 has 13 residues. Per germline, CDR1 MNHEY and CDR2 SVGAGI. Between the trimmed V and J ends, which lost 4 bases and 2 bases, there was a span of 8 bases. As DNA, the CDR3 is TGTGCCAGCAGTTCCGACAAGAACTATGGCTACACCTTC. Its translation is CASSSDKNYGYTF.

As DNA, the CDR3 is TGTGCCAGCTCACCTCGTCTTCGGACGGGGGACACTGAAGCTTTCTTT. Translation gives CASSPRLRTGDTEAFF. The rearrangement links TRBV18 to TRBJ1-1; tentatively, D is TRBD1 (5 bases). CDR1 and CDR2 (germline): KGHSH, LQKENI. This CDR3 has 16 residues. V was cut by 3 bases and J by 3 bases, with 17 bases left in between.

The rearrangement links TRBV7-2 to TRBJ1-1; D might be TRBD1 (6 bases). The CDR3 is made up of 14 amino acids. Germline CDR1 is SGHTA and CDR2 is FQGNSA. With 6 bases removed from V and 2 bases from J, the gap between germline ends came to 13 bases. DNA of the CDR3: TGTGCCAGCAGTCAACACAGGGCCAACACTGAAGCTTTCTTT. This encodes CASSQHRANTEAFF.

This clone showed up just once. This chain connects TRBV5-1 to TRBJ2-2; 7 nucleotides match TRBD2. J gave up 1 base and V 7 bases, and 7 bases lay outside the gene matches. CDR1 and CDR2 (germline): SGHRS, YFSETQ. This CDR3 has 15 amino acids. CDR3 DNA: TGCGCCAGCGAACCTAGCGGAGAGAACACCGGGGAGCTGTTTTTT. Translation: CASEPSGENTGELFF.

This clone was picked up one time. The chain employs TRBV4-1 and TRBJ2-7; 12 bases are shared with TRBD2. CDR1 is MGHRA, CDR2 YSYEKL, per germline. This CDR3 region has 15 residues. J lost 3 bases, V lost 1 base, and 1 base had no gene match. CDR3 DNA: TGCGCCAGCAGCCAAGGACTAGCGGGAGACTACGAGCAGTACTTC. It is translated as CASSQGLAGDYEQYF.

The rearrangement joins TRBV7-2 to TRBJ2-5; the match to TRBD2 covers 12 bases. J was trimmed by 4 bases and V by 5 bases; bases with no gene match: 8. The CDR3 extends over 16 amino acids. Germline-derived CDR1 and CDR2 are SGHTA and FQGNSA. CDR3 in amino acids: CASSPRTSGTGETQYF. The DNA for the CDR3 is TGTGCCAGCAGCCCTAGGACTAGCGGGACCGGAGAGACCCAGTACTTC.

The chain uses TRBV28 and TRBJ1-2; 10 bases line up with TRBD1. CDR1 is MDHEN, CDR2 SYDVKM, per germline. The junction had 9 bases not matched to a gene; V was cut back by 6 bases and J by 2 bases. CDR3 length: 16 amino acids. The chain's CDR3 is CASRTRQGAGNYGYTF. The DNA for the CDR3 is TGTGCCAGCAGGACAAGACAGGGGGCAGGGAACTATGGCTACACCTTC.

V is TRBV6-5 and J is TRBJ2-7; 12 nucleotides line up with TRBD1. From germline, CDR1 is MNHEY and CDR2 SVGAGI. The CDR3 covers 13 residues. Unmatched junction bases numbered 6, after V lost 9 bases and J lost 6 bases. The CDR3 loop reads CASSGTGGGEQYF. Written as DNA, the CDR3 is TGTGCCAGTTCCGGGACAGGGGGCGGCGAGCAGTACTTC.

This clone was observed once. The rearrangement joins TRBV5-1 to TRBJ1-4; a weak D match, TRBD1 (5 bases). CDR1 is SGHRS and CDR2 is YFSETQ in the germline V gene. The CDR3 spans 16 residues. V was trimmed by 0 bases and J by 5 bases, leaving 14 bases between them. The CDR3 sequence is CASSLEYGGRNEKLFF. The CDR3 DNA follows: TGCGCCAGCAGCTTGGAGTACGGGGGGAGAAATGAAAAACTGTTTTTT.

The gene calls are TRBV21-1 and TRBJ2-7; the D call in the table, TRBD1, was not verified against the DNA. TRBV21-1 constitutes a pseudogene. The CDR3 spans 14 residues. In nucleotides, the CDR3 is TGTGCCAGCAGCAACGACCGGGACACCTACGAGCAGTACTTC. Amino acids: CASSNDRDTYEQYF.

The chain recombines TRBV25-1 with TRBJ1-1; D gene ambiguous. Germline V CDR1 and CDR2: MGHDK, SYGVNS. The V and J ends lost 3 bases and 4 bases respectively, with 15 bases between them. This CDR3 has 15 residues. Here the CDR3 DNA reads TGTGCCAGCAGTGACCCGCGGGGATGGCGCACTGAAGCTTTCTTT. It is translated as CASSDPRGWRTEAFF.

This chain links TRBV10-1 with TRBJ2-4, with 14 bases lining up with TRBD2. The V gene's germline CDR1 is WNHNN and CDR2 SYGVQD (reference sequence). The CDR3 consists of 18 residues. J lost 0 bases, V lost 6 bases, and 7 bases had no gene match. In nucleotides, the CDR3 is TGCGCCAGCAGAGGACTAGCGGGAGGTTTACTAGCCAAAAACATTCAGTACTTC. Residues: CASRGLAGGLLAKNIQYF.

The CDR3 here is CASSSNRDEAFF. The DNA of the CDR3 is TGTGCCAGCAGTTCCAACAGAGATGAAGCTTTCTTT. The genes are TRBV28 and TRBJ1-1; D is unclear. The V gene lost 4 bases and the J gene lost 7 bases, with 10 bases spanning the gap. Germline assignment: CDR1 MDHEN and CDR2 SYDVKM. The CDR3 is 12 residues long. The full variable domain, with the rest looked up from reference TRBV28 and TRBJ1-1, is DVKVTQSSRYLVKRTGEKVFLECVQDMDHENMFWYRQDPGLGLRLIYFSYDVKMKEKGDIPEGYSVSREKKERFSLILESASTNQTSMYLCASSSNRDEAFFGQGTRLTVV.

This clone was counted once. This sequence joins TRBV6-5 and TRBJ2-7; no clear D gene. The CDR3 loop spans 12 amino acids. Trimming pared 5 bases from V and 5 bases from J, leaving 10 bases between. Germline assignment: CDR1 MNHEY and CDR2 SVGAGI. CDR3 amino acids: CASSSRQNEQYF. As DNA, the CDR3 is TGTGCCAGCAGTAGCAGACAAAACGAGCAGTACTTC.

DNA of the CDR3: TGTGCCAGCAGTTCCAGGGACAGTTTCTATGGCTACACCTTC. Residues: CASSSRDSFYGYTF. V gene TRBV27 combines with J gene TRBJ1-2; 7 nucleotides line up with TRBD1. This CDR3 has 14 residues. The germline V gene encodes CDR1 MNHEY and CDR2 SMNVEV (reference sequence). V was clipped by 4 bases and J by 4 bases; unmatched bases: 6.

CDR3 sequence: CASNMRGTDTQYF. DNA of the CDR3: TGTGCCAGCAACATGCGGGGAACAGATACGCAGTATTTT. The chain joins TRBV28 to TRBJ2-3, with D perhaps TRBD2 (6 bases). Trimming took off 7 bases at V and 3 bases at J, with 11 bases between the two ends. This CDR3 has 13 residues. Germline CDR1 reads MDHEN; CDR2 reads SYDVKM.